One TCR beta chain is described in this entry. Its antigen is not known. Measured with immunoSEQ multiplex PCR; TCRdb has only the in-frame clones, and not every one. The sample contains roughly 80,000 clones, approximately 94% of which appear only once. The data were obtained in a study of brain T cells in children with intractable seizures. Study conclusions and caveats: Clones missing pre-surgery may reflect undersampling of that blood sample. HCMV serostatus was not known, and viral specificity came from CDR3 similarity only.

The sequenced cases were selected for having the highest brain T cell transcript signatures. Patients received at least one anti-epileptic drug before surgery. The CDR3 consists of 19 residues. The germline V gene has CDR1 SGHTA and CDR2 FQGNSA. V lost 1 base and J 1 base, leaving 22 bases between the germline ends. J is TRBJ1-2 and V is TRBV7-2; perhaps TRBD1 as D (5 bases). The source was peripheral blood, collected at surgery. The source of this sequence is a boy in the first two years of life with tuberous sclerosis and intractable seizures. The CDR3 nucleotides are TGTGCCAGCAGCTTAGTAGGCCCTCAGACAGCGCGTATTAACTATGGCTACACCTTC. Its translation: CASSLVGPQTARINYGYTF.